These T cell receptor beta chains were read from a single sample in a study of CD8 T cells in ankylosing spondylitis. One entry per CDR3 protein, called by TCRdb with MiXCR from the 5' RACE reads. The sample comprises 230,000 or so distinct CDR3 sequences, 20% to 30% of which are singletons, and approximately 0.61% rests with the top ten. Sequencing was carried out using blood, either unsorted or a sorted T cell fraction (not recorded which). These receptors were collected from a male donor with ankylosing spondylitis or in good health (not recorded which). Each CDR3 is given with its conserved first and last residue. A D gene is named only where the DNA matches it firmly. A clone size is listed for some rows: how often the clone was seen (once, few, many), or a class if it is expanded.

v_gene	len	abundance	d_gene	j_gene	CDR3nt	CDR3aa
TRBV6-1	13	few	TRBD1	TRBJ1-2	TGTGCCAGCAGTCGTGACAGGGCGGGTGGCTACACCTTC	CASSRDRAGGYTF
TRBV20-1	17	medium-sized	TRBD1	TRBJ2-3	TGCAGTGCTAGAGATCCCGGACAGGGGGTCAGCACAGATACGCAGTATTTT	CSARDPGQGVSTDTQYF
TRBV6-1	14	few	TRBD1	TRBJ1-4	TGTGCCAGCAGGGACGACAGGGGTCCTGAAAAACTGTTTTTT	CASRDDRGPEKLFF
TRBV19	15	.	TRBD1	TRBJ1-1	TGTGCCAGTAGTCCGGGGCAGACAGGGGACACTGAAGCTTTCTTT	CASSPGQTGDTEAFF
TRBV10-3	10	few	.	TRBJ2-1	TGTGCCACCGCGTCCGATGAGCAGTTCTTC	CATASDEQFF
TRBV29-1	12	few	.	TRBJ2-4	TGCAGCGCACTGGGGGCCAAAAACATTCAGTACTTC	CSALGAKNIQYF
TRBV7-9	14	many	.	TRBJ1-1	TGTGCCAGCAGCCACAGGGTGTTGAACACTGAAGCTTTCTTT	CASSHRVLNTEAFF
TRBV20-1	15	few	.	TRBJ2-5	TGCAGTGCTATAAGTCTCGGGGACTCTCGTGGGACCCAGTACTTC	CSAISLGDSRGTQYF
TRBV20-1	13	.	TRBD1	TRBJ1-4	TGCAGTGCGTCGGACAGGGGCTCGGAAAAACTGTTTTTT	CSASDRGSEKLFF
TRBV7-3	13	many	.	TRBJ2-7	TGTGCCAGCAGCTTAAACACTTCCTACGAGCAGTACTTC	CASSLNTSYEQYF
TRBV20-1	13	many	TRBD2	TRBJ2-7	TGCAGTGCCCCGAGCGGGGGGAGGTACGAGCAGTACTTC	CSAPSGGRYEQYF
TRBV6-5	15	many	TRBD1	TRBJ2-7	TGTGCCAGCAGTTACTCTGGGACAGGGGGCTACGAGCAGTACTTC	CASSYSGTGGYEQYF
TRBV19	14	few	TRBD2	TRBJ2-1	TGTGCCAGTCGAAAGCGGGGGAGAAACAATGAGCAGTTCTTC	CASRKRGRNNEQFF
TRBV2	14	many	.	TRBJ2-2	TGTGCCAGCAGTCTGGCGGGGTACACCGGGGAGCTGTTTTTT	CASSLAGYTGELFF
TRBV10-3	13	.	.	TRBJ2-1	TGTGCCATCAGCGTCATAATGGGCAATGAGCAGTTCTTC	CAISVIMGNEQFF
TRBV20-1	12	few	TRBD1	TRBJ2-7	TGCAGTGCCCTCACTGGGACAGCCGAGCAGTACTTC	CSALTGTAEQYF
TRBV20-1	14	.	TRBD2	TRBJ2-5	TGCAGTGCGCTGGGAGCGGGGGGGTTTGAGACCCAGTACTTC	CSALGAGGFETQYF
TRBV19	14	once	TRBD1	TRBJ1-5	TGTGCCAGTAGGTTAGGACAGGATCGGGCGCCCCAGCATTTT	CASRLGQDRAPQHF
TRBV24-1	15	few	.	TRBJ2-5	TGTGCCACCAGTGATTCCTCCCGGGACCAAGAGACCCAGTACTTC	CATSDSSRDQETQYF
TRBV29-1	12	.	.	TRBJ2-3	TGCAGCGTTGTAAGGGGATTCGATACGCAGTATTTT	CSVVRGFDTQYF
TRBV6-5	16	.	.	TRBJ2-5	TGTGCCAGCAGTTACTCGAGCCCCCAGACACAAGAGACCCAGTACTTC	CASSYSSPQTQETQYF
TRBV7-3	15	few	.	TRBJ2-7	TGTGCCAGCAGCCTCGGGGCAGGGGTCTCCTACGAGCAGTACTTC	CASSLGAGVSYEQYF
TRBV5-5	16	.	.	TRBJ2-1	TGTGCCAGCAGCTTGGAGGGGCGGAGATCCTACAATGAGCAGTTCTTC	CASSLEGRRSYNEQFF
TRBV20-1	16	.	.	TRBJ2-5	TGCAGTGCTAGTGAGAGGGGGGGCCGGACCGGAGAGACCCAGTACTTC	CSASERGGRTGETQYF
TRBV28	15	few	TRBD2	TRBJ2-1	TGTGCCAGCAGTGCACCGGGAGGCAATACATATGAGCAGTTCTTC	CASSAPGGNTYEQFF
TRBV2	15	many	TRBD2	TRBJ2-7	TGTGCCAGCAGTACGGGGGGAAGTAGGGCCTACGAGCAGTACTTC	CASSTGGSRAYEQYF
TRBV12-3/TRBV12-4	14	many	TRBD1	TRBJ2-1	TGTGCCAGCACCACGACAGGGGGCAATAATGAGCAGTTCTTC	CASTTTGGNNEQFF
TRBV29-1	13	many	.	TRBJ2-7	TGCAGCGTTGCGACAGGCTATACCTACGAGCAGTACTTC	CSVATGYTYEQYF
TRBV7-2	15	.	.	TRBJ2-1	TGTGCCAGCAGCCTCACATTTAGGAGTTATAATGAGCAGTTCTTC	CASSLTFRSYNEQFF
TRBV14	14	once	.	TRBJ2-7	TGTGCCAGCAGCCAATTGGGGGTATCCTACGAGCAGTACTTC	CASSQLGVSYEQYF
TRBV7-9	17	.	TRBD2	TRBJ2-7	TGTGCCAGCAGCTCCACGGTGGGCGGGGGGTATAGCGTCGAGCAGTACTTC	CASSSTVGGGYSVEQYF
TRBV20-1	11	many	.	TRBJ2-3	TGCAGTACCCAAAAGACAGATACGCAGTATTTT	CSTQKTDTQYF
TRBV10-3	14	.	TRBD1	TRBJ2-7	TGTGCCATCGGGGGGGACAGGGGCTCGTACGAGCAGTACTTC	CAIGGDRGSYEQYF
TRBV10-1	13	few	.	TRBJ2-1	TGCGCCAGCAGTGTGGGACAATACGATGAGCAGTTCTTC	CASSVGQYDEQFF
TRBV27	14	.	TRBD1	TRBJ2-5	TGTGCCAGCAGTTTACGGACAGGGACAGAGACCCAGTACTTC	CASSLRTGTETQYF
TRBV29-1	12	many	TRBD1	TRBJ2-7	TGCAGCGCCCAGGGACAGGCATACGAGCAGTACTTC	CSAQGQAYEQYF